Here is one TCR beta chain with its context. Its matching antigen is unknown. These data come from a study of lymphopenia after photon versus proton radiotherapy. Trimming at V came to 7 bases and at J to 0 bases, leaving 6 bases not matched to a gene. The CDR3 consists of 15 residues. From germline, CDR1 is MNHNS and CDR2 SASEGT. Whole-study results and caveats: Under photons, naive T cells and diversity fell while effector/memory populations rose. Only patients who died were analyzed for survival; proton advantage is unproven. Post-nadir TCR diversity decline inversely tracked overall survival among those who died. Post-nadir diversity loss with photons came from oligoclonal expansion, particularly CD8+ Temra cells.

Clones were sequenced by immunoSEQ multiplex PCR, and TCRdb holds only the in-frame ones, with some missing. The sample includes about 16,000 clones, around nine tenths of them seen just once. This sequence joins TRBV6-1 and TRBJ1-5; 7 nucleotides agree with TRBD1. This specimen was peripheral blood, taken from a patient treated with proton-based radiotherapy. The sequence was collected from a woman aged 60-70 years with cholangiocarcinoma. Some clones in this sample may be carry-over from other donors' samples. CDR3 in DNA: TGTGCCAGCACCCCACAGGGGTATAGCAATCAGCCCCAGCATTTT. Translation gives CASTPQGYSNQPQHF.